The rows below give T cell receptor beta chains drawn from one sample of a study of early T cells in non-severe SARS-CoV-2 infection. TCRdb ran MiXCR on the 5' RACE reads and lists one entry per CDR3 protein. The data show some 64,000 distinct CDR3 sequences, approximately 9.1% seen once. The sample was whole blood, taken at baseline. These receptors all stem from an adult who was a healthcare worker with PCR-confirmed SARS-CoV-2 infection or an uninfected control (not recorded which). The CDR3 runs from the conserved cysteine through the conserved F or W. The D gene is left open where the match is weak. Some rows have no size entry. The others give once, few or many, or a class for an expanded clone.

V gene	clone size	D gene	J gene	CDR3 DNA	CDR3 protein
TRBV7-2	.	TRBD2	TRBJ2-1	TGTGCCAGCAGCTTAGCGCAAATAGGGGCGGGAGTGGGTGAGCAGTTCTTC	CASSLAQIGAGVGEQFF
TRBV20-1	many	.	TRBJ1-2	TGCAGTGCTAGGGAACAGGCTAACTATGGCTACACCTTC	CSAREQANYGYTF
TRBV4-1	.	.	TRBJ2-1	TGCGCCAGCAGCCCCGCTGAAACTACGAATGAGCAGTTCTTC	CASSPAETTNEQFF
TRBV6-2/TRBV6-3	many	.	TRBJ1-2	TGTGCCAGCAGTTACGGCGGGGGAAACTATGGCTACACCTTC	CASSYGGGNYGYTF
TRBV9	few	TRBD1	TRBJ2-7	TGTGCCAGCAGCGTAGGGACAGGGGGCTCCTACGAGCAGTACTTC	CASSVGTGGSYEQYF
TRBV6-2/TRBV6-3	many	.	TRBJ2-1	TGTGCCAGCAGTTACTGGAATGAGCAGTTCTTC	CASSYWNEQFF
TRBV20-1	.	.	TRBJ2-7	TGCAGTGCCCCGGCGGAGGGGAATCACGAGCAGTACTTC	CSAPAEGNHEQYF
TRBV28	.	.	TRBJ2-7	TGTGCCAGCAGTTTATACGCGGGGGCCGGGTACTTC	CASSLYAGAGYF
TRBV20-1	.	.	TRBJ2-5	TGCAGTGCTAGCGTGTGGGCTGGAATTGGGCAAGAGACCCAGTACTTC	CSASVWAGIGQETQYF
TRBV7-9	.	TRBD1	TRBJ1-2	TGTGCCAGCAGCTTACCGGACAGGGCGACTGGCTACACCTTC	CASSLPDRATGYTF
TRBV28	.	TRBD1	TRBJ2-7	TGTGCCAGCAGTTTGGGGGGGACAGGGGTCCCCTACGAGCAGTACTTC	CASSLGGTGVPYEQYF
TRBV9	few	.	TRBJ1-4	TGTGCCAGCGGGGTCGCCGGACGAAATGAAAAACTGTTTTTT	CASGVAGRNEKLFF
TRBV7-2	.	TRBD2	TRBJ2-3	TGTGCCAGCAGCAGGGGACTAGCGGGAGTTTCAGATACGCAGTATTTT	CASSRGLAGVSDTQYF
TRBV15	.	.	TRBJ1-2	TGTGCCACCAGCAGCTTCCGACTAGGGGATAACTATGGCTACACCTTC	CATSSFRLGDNYGYTF
TRBV7-2	.	TRBD2	TRBJ2-2	TGTGCCAGCAGCTTAGGGGGACTAGCGGGAGTCGGGGAGCTGTTTTTT	CASSLGGLAGVGELFF
TRBV28	many	.	TRBJ1-3	TGTGCCAGCAGTTCCCCAGGGTCGACTGGAAACACCATATATTTT	CASSSPGSTGNTIYF
TRBV12-3/TRBV12-4	few	TRBD2	TRBJ2-5	TGTGCCAGCAGTTTTTGGCGGGAGGGAGGTAGAAAGACCCAGTACTTC	CASSFWREGGRKTQYF
TRBV13	few	.	TRBJ2-1	TGTGCCAGCAGCTCCCGAGGGGCCCAAAACAATGAGCAGTTCTTC	CASSSRGAQNNEQFF
TRBV28	.	.	TRBJ1-2	TGTGCCAGCAGTGTCAGGAGCTTGACTGGCTACACCTTC	CASSVRSLTGYTF
TRBV7-2	many	TRBD1	TRBJ1-3	TGTGCCAGTGGGCAGGGCAGGGGGTACACCATATATTTT	CASGQGRGYTIYF
TRBV29-1	few	.	TRBJ2-3	TGCAGCGTTGGCCACTACCAAAACACAGATACGCAGTATTTT	CSVGHYQNTDTQYF
TRBV20-1	many	.	TRBJ1-1	TGCAGTGCCCCCTCCTTGACTGTGAACACTGAAGCTTTCTTT	CSAPSLTVNTEAFF
TRBV11-2	.	.	TRBJ2-5	TGTGCCAGCAGCTTACTAGCGAGGACAGAGACCCAGTACTTC	CASSLLARTETQYF
TRBV7-9	few	.	TRBJ1-5	TGTGCCAGCAGCTTACAGGGCGATCAGCCCCAGCATTTT	CASSLQGDQPQHF
TRBV5-1	.	.	TRBJ2-5	TGCGCCAGCAGCTCCACGGGAGCCCAAGAGACCCAGTACTTC	CASSSTGAQETQYF
TRBV7-3	medium-sized	TRBD2	TRBJ2-7	TGTGCCAGCAGCTTAAACGGCGGGGGACCCTACGAGCAGTACTTC	CASSLNGGGPYEQYF
TRBV28	few	TRBD1	TRBJ1-2	TGTGCCAGCCGGGACAGTAACTATGGCTACACCTTC	CASRDSNYGYTF